By frequency in the sample, the clone carrying this T cell receptor beta chain is medium-sized. The data were obtained in a study of control samples from healthy donors and cancer patients. The CDR3 contains 13 residues. Germline CDR1 is MNHNY and CDR2 is SVGAGI (reference sequence). Trimming removed 2 bases at V and 5 bases at J, with 7 bases between. TCRdb's table, derived via immunoSEQ multiplex PCR, lists solely in-frame clones and lacks some. The table records some 130,000 clones, around 93% of them present only once. The sequence was obtained from a young man in good health. The sequencing sample was made of blood. The V gene is TRBV6-6, the J gene TRBJ2-1; no clear D. The CDR3 here is CASSYANNNEQFF. As DNA, the CDR3 is TGTGCCAGCAGTTACGCCAATAACAATGAGCAGTTCTTC.